This record looks at one T cell receptor (beta chain) sequence and its context. Antigen unknown. Primers: 60 Vbeta forward and 13 Jbeta reverse. Sequencing was performed with immunoSEQ multiplex PCR; in TCRdb, only in-frame clones are kept and a portion is missing. Of approximately 110,000 clones in the sample, approximately 70% were seen once. The length of the CDR3 is 14 residues. V was clipped by 6 bases and J by 3 bases; unmatched bases: 7. The germline V gene encodes CDR1 SGHDN and CDR2 FVKESK. The entry originates in a study of cytomegalovirus exposure and HLA in healthy donors. Findings of the study overall: Previously analyzed data showed that most TCR beta V segments were productive at a frequency of about 90% or about 30%. Immune exposure data for these donors was limited to CMV serostatus.

The chain is built from TRBV14 and TRBJ2-5; 7 nucleotides match TRBD1. The receptor's source is a man aged 30 to 39 in good health and CMV-seropositive. Sequencing was carried out using PBMCs. The CDR3 protein is CASSGPGGKETQYF. CDR3 DNA sequence: TGTGCCAGCAGTGGTCCAGGGGGTAAAGAGACCCAGTACTTC.